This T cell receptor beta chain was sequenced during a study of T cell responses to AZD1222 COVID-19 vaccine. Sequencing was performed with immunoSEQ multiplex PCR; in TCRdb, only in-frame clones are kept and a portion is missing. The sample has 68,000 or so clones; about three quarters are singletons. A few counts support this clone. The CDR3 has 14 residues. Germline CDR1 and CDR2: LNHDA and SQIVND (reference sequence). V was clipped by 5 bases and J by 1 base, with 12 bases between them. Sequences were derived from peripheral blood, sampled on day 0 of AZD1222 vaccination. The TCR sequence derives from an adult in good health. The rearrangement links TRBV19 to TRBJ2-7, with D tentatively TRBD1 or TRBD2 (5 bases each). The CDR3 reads CASSAGTVSYEQYF. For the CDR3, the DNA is TGTGCCAGTAGTGCCGGGACGGTGTCCTACGAGCAGTACTTC.